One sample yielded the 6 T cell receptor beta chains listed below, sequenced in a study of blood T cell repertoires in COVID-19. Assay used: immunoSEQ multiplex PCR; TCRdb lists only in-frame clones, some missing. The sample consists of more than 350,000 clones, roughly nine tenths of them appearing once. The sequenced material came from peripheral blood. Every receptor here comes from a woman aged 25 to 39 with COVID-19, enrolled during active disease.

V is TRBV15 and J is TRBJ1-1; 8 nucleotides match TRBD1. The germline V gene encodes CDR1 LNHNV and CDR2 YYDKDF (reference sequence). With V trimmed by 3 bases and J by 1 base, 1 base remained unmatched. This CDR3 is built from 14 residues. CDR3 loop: CATSRDRANTEAFF. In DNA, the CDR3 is TGTGCCACCAGCAGGGACAGGGCGAACACTGAAGCTTTCTTT.

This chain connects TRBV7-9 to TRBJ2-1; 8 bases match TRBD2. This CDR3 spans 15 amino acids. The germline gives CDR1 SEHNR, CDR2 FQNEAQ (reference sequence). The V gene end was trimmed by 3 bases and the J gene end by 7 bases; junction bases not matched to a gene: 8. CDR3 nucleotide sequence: TGTGCCAGCAGCTTGACGATCGCGGGAGGTAATGAGCAGTTCTTC. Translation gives CASSLTIAGGNEQFF. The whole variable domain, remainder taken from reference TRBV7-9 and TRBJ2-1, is DTGVSQNPRHKITKRGQNVTFRCDPISEHNRLYWYRQTLGQGPEFLTYFQNEAQLEKSRLLSDRFSAERPKGSFSTLEIQRTEQGDSAMYLCASSLTIAGGNEQFFGPGTRLTVL.

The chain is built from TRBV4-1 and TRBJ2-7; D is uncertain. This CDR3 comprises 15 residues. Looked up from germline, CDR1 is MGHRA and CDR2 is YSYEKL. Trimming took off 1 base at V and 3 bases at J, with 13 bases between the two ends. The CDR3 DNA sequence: TGCGCCAGCAGCCAAGGACACGGAACAAACTACGAGCAGTACGTC. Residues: CASSQGHGTNYEQYV.

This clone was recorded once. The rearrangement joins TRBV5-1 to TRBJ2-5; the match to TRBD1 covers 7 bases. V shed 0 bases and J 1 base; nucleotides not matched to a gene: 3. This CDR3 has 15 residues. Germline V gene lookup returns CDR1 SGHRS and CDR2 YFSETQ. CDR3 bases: TGCGCCAGCAGCTTGGGGACAGGCCTCCAAGAGACCCAGTACTTC. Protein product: CASSLGTGLQETQYF.

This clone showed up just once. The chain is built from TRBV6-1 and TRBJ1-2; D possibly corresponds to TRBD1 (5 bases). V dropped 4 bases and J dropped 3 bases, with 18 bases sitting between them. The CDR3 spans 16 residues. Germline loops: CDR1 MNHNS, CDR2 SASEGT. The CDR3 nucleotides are TGTGCCAGCAGTGGGGCGTCAGGACACTTGGACTATGGCTACACCTTC. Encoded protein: CASSGASGHLDYGYTF.

The DNA of the CDR3 is TGTGCCATCAGTGGAGTAAAGTACAATGAGCAGTTCTTC. It yields the protein CAISGVKYNEQFF. The chain couples TRBV10-3 to TRBJ2-1; D uncertain. V shed 4 bases and J shed 4 bases, with 8 bases lying between them. Germline-derived CDR1 and CDR2 are ENHRY and SYGVKD. The CDR3 length is 13 residues.